This T cell receptor beta chain derives from a study of T cells in Graves' hyperthyroidism and ophthalmopathy. This clonotype was picked up many times. Using RNA transcripts as the source, TCR beta CDR3 regions were amplified. Researchers ran a first-round RT-PCR on the TCR CDR3 using the HTBI primer set. TCRdb used MiXCR to reprocess the multiplex PCR reads, holding one entry per CDR3 protein. The repertoire holds around 600,000 distinct CDR3 sequences, roughly 15% seen once, with roughly an eighth in the top ten. The CDR3 loop spans 14 amino acids. Losses at the gene ends were 3 bases for V and 7 bases for J; bases not matched to a gene: 7. Germline values: CDR1 SEHNR, CDR2 FQNEAQ (reference sequence).

This receptor was obtained from a woman aged 45 to 65 with Graves' ophthalmopathy. The genes are TRBV7-9 and TRBJ2-7; 9 nucleotides align to TRBD2. The sequenced sample consisted of blood. Written as DNA, the CDR3 is TGTGCCAGCAGCTTGGCTAGCGGGATCTGGGAGCAGTACTTC. Its protein product is CASSLASGIWEQYF.